One sample yielded the 21 T cell receptor beta chains listed below, sequenced in a study of shared clonotypes between healthy human individuals (dated by TCRdb to the early 2020s). Preparation of the library involved the immunoSEQ multiplex PCR assay. This immuneACCESS table, as held by TCRdb, lists in-frame sequences with V and J called but not all clones. Of the missing ones, under half trace to an unresolved V gene in checked studies; the others have no known cause. The sample table contains 600,000 or so clones; only one count was recorded for 98% of them. 0.3% of the sample is in the top ten clones. CD8 naive samples consisted of CD45RO-negative cells that were positively selected for CCR7, yielding a CD45RA+CCR7+ population without TemRA cells. Sequenced: naive CD8+ T cells sorted from blood. This specimen's cell subset or site label, per the study, means: CD45RA+CCR7+. All receptors come from a man between 25 and 39 years old in good health.

V usage is TRBV4-1 and J usage is TRBJ2-7, with 10 nucleotides matching TRBD2. The V and J ends lost 3 bases and 5 bases, in that order; junction bases with no gene match: 1. The CDR3 is made up of 13 amino acids. The germline V gene encodes CDR1 MGHRA and CDR2 YSYEKL. The CDR3 spells CASSQGLANEQYF. In DNA form, the CDR3 reads TGCGCCAGCAGCCAGGGACTAGCGAACGAGCAGTACTTC.

This clone was seen more than once but under ten times. The rearrangement links TRBV5-1 to TRBJ2-1; maybe TRBD1 (6 bases). Germline CDR1 and CDR2: SGHRS and YFSETQ. CDR3 size: 17 residues. Trimming took 1 base from V and 5 from J, leaving 19 bases between them. The CDR3 spells CASSLYRATTDDNEQFF. The CDR3 bases are TGCGCCAGCAGCTTGTACAGGGCAACGACAGACGACAATGAGCAGTTCTTC.

This chain joins TRBV19 and TRBJ2-1, with D uncertain. The CDR3 has 14 amino acids. Trimming stripped 5 bases from V and 10 bases from J, with 18 bases between. Germline V gene data show CDR1 as LNHDA and CDR2 as SQIVND (reference sequence). CDR3 sequence: CASSLQDHSSEQFF. CDR3 DNA sequence: TGTGCCAGTAGTCTCCAGGACCACTCTTCAGAGCAGTTCTTC.

This sequence joins TRBV28 and TRBJ1-3, with D possibly matching TRBD1 (5 bases). This CDR3 spans 16 amino acids. The V end was cut by 6 bases, the J end by 2 bases, with 17 bases between. Germline assignment: CDR1 MDHEN and CDR2 SYDVKM. The CDR3 bases are TGTGCCAGCAGCTTCATCCAGGGCGGGGCTGGAAACACCATATATTTT. Translated: CASSFIQGGAGNTIYF.

This clone was observed a single time. The chain joins TRBV27 to TRBJ2-5; maybe TRBD1 (5 bases). V lost 0 bases, J lost 5 bases, and 10 bases lay in between. This CDR3 is built from 14 residues. Per the germline V gene, CDR1 is MNHEY and CDR2 is SMNVEV (reference sequence). The CDR3 spells CASSLSKRGETQYF. In nucleotides, the CDR3 is TGTGCCAGCAGTTTATCGAAAAGGGGCGAGACCCAGTACTTC.

This chain links TRBV7-9 with TRBJ2-7, with TRBD1 matching 8 bases. Germline values: CDR1 SEHNR, CDR2 FQNEAQ (reference sequence). This CDR3 comprises 16 residues. The V gene end was trimmed by 7 bases and the J gene end by 4 bases; junction bases not matched to a gene: 15. The DNA for the CDR3 is TGTGCCAGCACGAATACGGACAGGGTATATGTTTACGAGCAGTACTTC. The encoded protein is CASTNTDRVYVYEQYF. The entire variable domain, with the rest obtained from reference TRBV7-9 and TRBJ2-7, is as follows: DTGVSQNPRHKITKRGQNVTFRCDPISEHNRLYWYRQTLGQGPEFLTYFQNEAQLEKSRLLSDRFSAERPKGSFSTLEIQRTEQGDSAMYLCASTNTDRVYVYEQYFGPGTRLTVT.

The V call is TRBV7-9, the J call TRBJ2-1, with TRBD2 matching over 8 bases. The CDR3 covers 15 residues. The V gene end was trimmed by 6 bases and the J gene end by 4 bases; junction bases not matched to a gene: 8. Per the germline V gene, CDR1 is SEHNR and CDR2 is FQNEAQ (reference sequence). DNA of the CDR3: TGTGCCAGCAGGCAGGCGGGAGGTGCTTACAATGAGCAGTTCTTC. Translation: CASRQAGGAYNEQFF.

The chain employs TRBV11-2 and TRBJ2-1; TRBD2 matches at 8 bases. The CDR3 is 15 amino acids. Germline CDR1 reads SGHAT; CDR2 reads FQNNGV. V lost 5 bases to trimming and J lost 6 bases; unmatched junction nucleotides: 9. The CDR3 sequence is CASSPLAGLSNEQFF. CDR3 bases: TGTGCCAGCAGCCCGTTAGCGGGATTGAGCAATGAGCAGTTCTTC.

The J gene is TRBJ1-4, the V gene TRBV4-1, with no clear D. CDR1 MGHRA and CDR2 YSYEKL come from the germline V gene. The V end was cut by 2 bases, the J end by 5 bases, with 3 bases between. This CDR3 spans 12 amino acids. This CDR3 reads CASSQTNEKLFF. CDR3 DNA: TGCGCCAGCAGCCAAACGAATGAAAAACTGTTTTTT.

The chain has TRBV1 and TRBJ2-3; the D call of TRBD1 is as the table states it, not checked on the DNA. TRBV1 is an annotated pseudogene. The CDR3 sequence is 16 residues long. The CDR3 sequence is CTSSQVCRGETDTQYF. CDR3 DNA: TGCACCAGCAGCCAAGTGTGCAGGGGGGAGACAGATACGCAGTATTTT.

The V gene is TRBV29-1, the J gene TRBJ2-7; no firm D call. V was shortened by 6 bases and J by 0 bases, with 18 bases between the two germline ends. This CDR3 spans 15 amino acids. From germline, CDR1 is SQVTM and CDR2 ANQGSEA. This chain's CDR3 is CSVIRSETISYEQYF. Written as DNA, the CDR3 is TGCAGCGTCATAAGATCAGAAACTATCTCCTACGAGCAGTACTTC.

The sample holds one count of this clone. The V and J genes are TRBV7-3 and TRBJ2-1; D call uncertain. Germline V gives CDR1 SGHTA, CDR2 FQGTGA. The CDR3 runs 15 residues. Trimming removed 1 base at V and 6 bases at J, with 13 bases between. CDR3 nucleotides: TGTGCCAGCAGCTTAATGCACTCCGTCCCCAATGAGCAGTTCTTC. It codes for CASSLMHSVPNEQFF. Full variable domain (rest looked up from reference TRBV7-3 and TRBJ2-1): GAGVSQTPSNKVTEKGKYVELRCDPISGHTALYWYRQSLGQGPEFLIYFQGTGAADDSGLPNDRFFAVRPEGSVSTLKIQRTERGDSAVYLCASSLMHSVPNEQFFGPGTRLTVL.

The chain couples TRBV4-3 to TRBJ2-1, with TRBD1 as a possible D gene (6 bases). V lost 1 base, J lost 8 bases, and 12 bases lay in between. Germline V CDR1 and CDR2: LGHNA, YSLEER. The CDR3 loop spans 14 amino acids. CDR3: CASSQVQGGDEQFF. CDR3 coding DNA: TGCGCCAGCAGCCAAGTACAGGGTGGGGATGAGCAGTTCTTC.

This chain uses TRBV9 with TRBJ1-2; TRBD1 matches at 7 bases. The V segment lost 4 bases and the J segment 0 bases; nucleotides outside the gene matches: 12. This CDR3 spans 17 amino acids. The germline V gene has CDR1 SGDLS and CDR2 YYNGEE. The CDR3 nucleotides read TGTGCCAGCAGCCCCAGGGGGGGGACAACAGCTAACTATGGCTACACCTTC. Translation gives CASSPRGGTTANYGYTF.

The chain combines TRBV6-5 with TRBJ1-2; unclear D gene. Germline V gene sequence: CDR1 MNHEY, CDR2 SVGAGI. CDR3 length equals 15 residues. V was trimmed by 8 bases and J by 0 bases, leaving 16 bases between them. The CDR3 DNA is TGTGCCAGCCACCCGACGGGGTTAGCTAACTATGGCTACACCTTC. Translation gives CASHPTGLANYGYTF.

V and J are TRBV4-1 and TRBJ1-1; D uncertain. Trimming left V 4 bases short and J 8 bases short, with 14 bases between. The CDR3 sequence is 13 residues long. The germline V gene has CDR1 MGHRA and CDR2 YSYEKL. CDR3 DNA sequence: TGCGCCAGCAGCCTTGAGTGGAAGGAGGAAGCTTTCTTT. It translates to CASSLEWKEEAFF.

The CDR3 spells CASTSTLNQETQYF. Here the CDR3 DNA reads TGCGCCAGCACTTCCACTCTCAACCAAGAGACCCAGTACTTC. V gene TRBV5-1 combines with J gene TRBJ2-5; D unclear. Germline V CDR1 and CDR2: SGHRS, YFSETQ. V dropped 6 bases and J dropped 0 bases, with 12 bases sitting between them. CDR3 length: 14 residues.

The chain combines TRBV2 with TRBJ2-3; 11 bases are shared with TRBD2. The CDR3 runs to 14 residues. Germline V gene data show CDR1 as SNHLY and CDR2 as FYNNEI. J lost 7 bases, V lost 9 bases, and 9 bases had no gene match. The CDR3 here is CASLAGGRLNTQYF. CDR3 sequence (DNA): TGTGCCAGTTTAGCGGGAGGGCGGCTGAATACGCAGTATTTT.

CDR3 residues: CASSEGNWGEQFF. CDR3 DNA: TGCGCCAGCAGTGAGGGGAATTGGGGTGAGCAGTTCTTC. This sequence joins TRBV10-1 and TRBJ2-1; no clear D gene. V shed 2 bases and J shed 9 bases, with 11 bases lying between them. The CDR3 loop spans 13 amino acids. Looked up from germline, CDR1 is WNHNN and CDR2 is SYGVQD (reference sequence).

The rearrangement joins TRBV7-9 to TRBJ2-1, with 9 bases aligning to TRBD1. CDR3 size: 16 residues. Germline trimming cut 4 bases from V and 4 bases from J; bases unmatched to any gene: 8. CDR1 is SEHNR, CDR2 FQNEAQ, per germline (reference sequence). Here the CDR3 DNA reads TGTGCCAGCAGCTCACATCCGGGACAGGGATACAATGAGCAGTTCTTC. Translated: CASSSHPGQGYNEQFF.

The chain joins TRBV30 to TRBJ1-5; D unclear. Germline V CDR1 and CDR2: GTSNPN, SVGIG (reference sequence). The V gene lost 5 bases and the J gene lost 5 bases, with 13 bases spanning the gap. The CDR3 covers 13 residues. This CDR3 reads CAWASSVDQPQHF. CDR3 DNA: TGTGCCTGGGCGAGTTCGGTAGATCAGCCCCAGCATTTT.